This is a list of T cell receptor beta chains from one sample in a study of blood T cell repertoires in COVID-19. Here immunoSEQ multiplex PCR was the method, and the copy in TCRdb shows in-frame clones only, minus some. The sample includes fewer than 400,000 clones, around 88% of them seen just once. Input material: peripheral blood. These receptors were obtained from a man aged 30-40 years with active or convalescent COVID-19. CDR3s include the opening cysteine and the closing phenylalanine or tryptophan. The order of the fields is CDR3 protein, J gene, V gene.

CDR3: CATSLGLAGEDTQYF
J: TRBJ2-3
V: TRBV24-1

CDR3: CASSLTPGTGRSGELFF
J: TRBJ2-2
V: TRBV7-3

CDR3: CASSPDGGRVGNTIYF
J: TRBJ1-3
V: TRBV18

CDR3: CASSLGREEGEQYF
J: TRBJ2-7
V: TRBV5-1

CDR3: CASTPKHSNQPQHF
J: TRBJ1-5
V: TRBV19

CDR3: CASSHRGLTGELFF
J: TRBJ2-2
V: TRBV23-1

CDR3: CASSLGRGRDQPQHF
J: TRBJ1-5
V: TRBV5-5

CDR3: CASSPTGGPNYGYTF
J: TRBJ1-2
V: TRBV5-4

CDR3: CASILDRGVYQPQHF
J: TRBJ1-5
V: TRBV6-5

CDR3: CASSLVLADYEQYF
J: TRBJ2-7
V: TRBV5-5

CDR3: CSASPSFGGGLREQYF
J: TRBJ2-7
V: TRBV20-1

CDR3: CASSLAGLLRTGELFF
J: TRBJ2-2
V: TRBV5-5

CDR3: CASSQKGAGGTEAFF
J: TRBJ1-1
V: TRBV4-1

CDR3: CAWSIWGGRGGKLFF
J: TRBJ1-4
V: TRBV30

CDR3: CAYRPGQPYEQYF
J: TRBJ2-7
V: TRBV30

CDR3: CASSQDPPRQGPAFF
J: TRBJ1-1
V: TRBV4-1

CDR3: CASSKRTGGCEKLFF
J: TRBJ1-4
V: TRBV21-1

CDR3: CATSIGGSAYEQYF
J: TRBJ2-7
V: TRBV15

CDR3: CASSQESLAGGRDEQFF
J: TRBJ2-1
V: TRBV14

CDR3: CASTRSGTGRYNEQFF
J: TRBJ2-1
V: TRBV9

CDR3: CASTFSGSSYEQYF
J: TRBJ2-7
V: TRBV11-2

CDR3: CASSHGLPYEQYF
J: TRBJ2-7
V: TRBV16

CDR3: CASTQGLQNEQFF
J: TRBJ2-1
V: TRBV5-4

CDR3: CASSLGRGYQETQYF
J: TRBJ2-5
V: TRBV5-1

CDR3: CAISESSMNTEAFF
J: TRBJ1-1
V: TRBV10-3

CDR3: CASSPGTGGIQPQHF
J: TRBJ1-5
V: TRBV28